Each of the 4 T cell receptor beta chains below was sequenced from the same sample in a study of control samples from healthy donors and cancer patients. Data came from immunoSEQ multiplex PCR; TCRdb stores just in-frame clones and leaves some out. In the table there are 90,000 to 130,000 clones, roughly 90% of which are singletons. Sample: PBMCs. The source is an older woman with lung cancer.

The CDR3 loop is CASSPYGGNTIYF. CDR3 coding DNA: TGTGCCAGCAGCCCCTATGGTGGAAACACCATATATTTT. This chain links TRBV5-4 with TRBJ1-3, with no clear D. There are 13 residues in the CDR3. V lost 4 bases to trimming and J lost 3 bases, with 8 bases between them. CDR1 SGHNT and CDR2 YYREEE come from the germline V gene (reference sequence). The whole variable domain, filled in from reference TRBV5-4 and TRBJ1-3, reads ETGVTQSPTHLIKTRGQQVTLRCSSQSGHNTVSWYQQALGQGPQFIFQYYREEENGRGNFPPRFSGLQFPNYSSELNVNALELDDSALYLCASSPYGGNTIYFGEGSWLTVV.

The chain carries TRBV18 and TRBJ1-1, with D perhaps matching TRBD1 (5 bases). Trimming pared 2 bases from V and 8 bases from J, leaving 9 bases between. The germline V gene has CDR1 KGHSH and CDR2 LQKENI. This CDR3 region has 12 residues. Here the CDR3 reads CASSPDGGEAFF. CDR3 bases: TGTGCCAGCTCACCAGATGGGGGGGAAGCTTTCTTT.

This clone was picked up one time. The chain joins TRBV9 to TRBJ1-1; 7 nucleotides match TRBD1. Germline CDR1 and CDR2: SGDLS and YYNGEE. This CDR3 region has 14 residues. Losses at the gene ends were 4 bases for V and 5 bases for J; bases not matched to a gene: 8. The CDR3 reads CASSLQGRGTEAFF. CDR3 in DNA: TGTGCCAGCAGCTTACAGGGGAGAGGAACTGAAGCTTTCTTT.

The chain recombines TRBV5-1 with TRBJ2-5, with D tentatively TRBD1 or TRBD2 (6 bases each). CDR1 is SGHRS, CDR2 YFSETQ, per germline. The CDR3 loop spans 13 amino acids. The ends were cut back, 4 bases at V and 4 bases at J, with 11 bases in the middle. This CDR3 reads CASSGGLGETQYF. For the CDR3, the DNA is TGCGCCAGCAGCGGGGGGCTGGGAGAGACCCAGTACTTC.